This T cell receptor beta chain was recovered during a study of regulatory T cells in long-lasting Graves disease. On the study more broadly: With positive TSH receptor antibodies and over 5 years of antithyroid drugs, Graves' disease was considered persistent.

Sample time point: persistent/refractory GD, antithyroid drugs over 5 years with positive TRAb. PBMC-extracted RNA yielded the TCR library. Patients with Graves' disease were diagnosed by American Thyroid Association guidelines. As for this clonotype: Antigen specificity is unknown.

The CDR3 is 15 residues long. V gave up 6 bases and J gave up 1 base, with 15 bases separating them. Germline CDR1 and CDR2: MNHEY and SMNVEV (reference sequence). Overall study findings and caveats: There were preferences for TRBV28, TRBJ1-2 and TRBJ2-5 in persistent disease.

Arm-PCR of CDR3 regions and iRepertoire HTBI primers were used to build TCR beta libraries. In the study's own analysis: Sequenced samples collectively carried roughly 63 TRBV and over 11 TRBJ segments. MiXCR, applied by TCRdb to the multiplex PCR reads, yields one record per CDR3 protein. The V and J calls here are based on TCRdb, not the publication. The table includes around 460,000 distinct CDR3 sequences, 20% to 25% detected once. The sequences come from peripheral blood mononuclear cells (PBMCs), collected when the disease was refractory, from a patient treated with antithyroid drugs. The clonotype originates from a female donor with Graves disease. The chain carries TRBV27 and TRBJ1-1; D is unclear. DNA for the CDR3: TGTGCCAGCAGGAGGACGGATGGATGGAACACTGAAGCTTTCTTT. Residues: CASRRTDGWNTEAFF.